This T cell receptor (beta chain) was captured by sequencing in a study of cytomegalovirus exposure and HLA in healthy donors (dated by TCRdb to 2017 to 2019). In the study overall: In an earlier analysis of approximately 640 of the donors, around 290 Gb of sequence data and 90 million to 120 million unique TCR beta sequences from about 180 million T cells were reported. Class I and class II HLA loci were covered by the typing at four-digit resolution. Of the 398 genotyped donors, 70% to 90% were placed in the genetic ancestry cluster associated with self-reported Caucasian donors. To study patterns of TCR occurrence, a later analysis re-analyzed previously published TCR beta repertoires from several hundred donors and added high-resolution HLA genotyping. To predict cytomegalovirus infection status, the study combined high-throughput TCR immunosequencing, statistical association of individual TCRs with disease status, and machine learning. All discovery cohort repertoires had been generated using a single sequencing platform. Alongside the repertoire data, information on donor age, sex, ethnicity and CMV serostatus was compiled. In the later analysis, no new phenotypic data were used to find candidate immune exposures; instead, reliance was placed on TCR beta sequences and their occurrence across donors. Typing coverage varied by locus: roughly 629-640 donors for A, B, C, DRB1 and DQB1; about 520 for DQA1; about 600 for DPA1; approximately 490 for DPB1. A separate validation cohort of approximately 130 different subjects was used in addition to the 666-subject first cohort. Among around 400 genotyped donors of the cohort, an average of roughly 230,000 unique TCR beta nucleotide sequences was sequenced per donor, of which roughly 18% were non-productive. Because of strong linkage in the cohort, roughly five DR-DQ haplotypes were treated as single units for association and clustering. An earlier analysis of some 500 of the donors applied high-throughput TCR beta sequencing to assess whether each TCR beta V gene segment acted as functional or pseudogenic. An early release that covered approximately 600 HLA-typed donors contained approximately 300 gigabases of sequencing data and some 87 million unique TCR sequences. In a later genetic analysis, genome-wide SNP genotypes for about 55% of the 666 donors were used, and that subset was treated as a discovery cohort. The study used immunosequencing to profile the T cell repertoires of approximately 640 subjects and linked those repertoires to cytomegalovirus serostatus. The study aimed to test whether cataloging public T cell receptors could reveal signatures of past pathogen exposure. Results and caveats for the whole study, not just this receptor: The study listed 150 to 200 TCR beta chains as associated with cytomegalovirus. A further reported finding was that TCR beta sequences accurately predicted the HLA-A and HLA-B alleles for most subjects in the first cohort. A later analysis found that TCR association rates varied across HLA loci, with DRB1 alleles showing the most associated TCRs and HLA-C alleles the fewest. Strong co-occurrence of HLA alleles, especially DR and DQ, made assigning TCR associations to individual alleles difficult. Across donors, most TCR sequences were observed very rarely, whereas some public TCRs were present in many individuals. The earlier analysis of 450 to 700 of the donors excluded roughly 17 rarely observed V segments, including chromosome 9 orphons, because counts were too low. Three of the identified cytomegalovirus-associated TCR beta chains were confirmed in vitro to be specific for cytomegalovirus antigens. The cohort was sequenced for TCR beta chains only, and without alpha or paired-chain data the features that could be detected were limited. V-gene and J-gene trimming of TCR beta chains was associated with a missense DCLRE1C variant in a later genetic analysis, and the association was replicated in an independent cohort. The only immune exposure information available for the cohort was CMV serostatus. Sequencing depth was assumed to be roughly uniform across donors in the presence/absence analyses, though that assumption may not hold. An earlier analysis of 587 of the donors showed that most TCR beta V segments appeared in productive rearrangements either about 87% or about 30% of the time, which broadly matched IMGT annotations. A later analysis reported that several top co-occurrence clusters appeared linked to parvovirus B19, influenza, CMV and Epstein-Barr virus. Linkage disequilibrium might explain the correlated functional status among segregating V segments, but an unknown experimental factor could not be ruled out. A cluster of highly shared sequence variants was judged likely to represent a technical artifact of the sequencing pipeline. Because HLA typing was unavailable for some donors at each locus, only the typed subset was used in association tests. Specific HLA alleles were associated with about 17,000 TCR beta sequences at a false discovery rate of 0.05 in a later analysis. In both the original and validation cohorts, the classifier was reported to diagnose cytomegalovirus status with high specificity and sensitivity. Compared with the roughly 670-donor mean, donors in an Asian-associated ancestry cluster had fewer N-insertions in productive TCRs, according to a later genetic analysis. A later analysis found that HLA-associated TCR beta chains were more clonally expanded and had lower generation probabilities than equally common non-associated chains. Some IMGT-functional V segments, including TRBV6-2 and TRBV6-3, could not be distinguished by the 87-base-pair reads and were therefore excluded. A later analysis found that most CMV-associated TCR beta chains appeared HLA-restricted, with HLA associations seemingly driven largely by CMV exposure. The authors suggested that the approach could potentially be generalized to other disease states and immunological phenotypes.

This clone appeared once. This clone's antigen is unknown. No quality values exist for individual bases; no much larger clone is one base distant. Library prep was done by the immunoSEQ multiplex PCR assay. The multiplex PCR relied on a mix of 60 forward primers for TCR Vbeta segments and 13 reverse primers for TCR Jbeta segments. A multiplex PCR assay on genomic DNA amplified the CDR3 region of rearranged TCR beta genes. The Illumina HiSeq System was used to sequence the amplified TCR beta libraries as 87-base-pair reads. In the paper's pipeline: In a later analysis, 80 million or so unique TCR beta chains were counted across the 690 or so repertoires, and around 10 million of these chains were shared by at least two donors. Raw reads were error-corrected and collapsed into unique sequences by a nearest-neighbor algorithm in which closely related sequences were merged to remove PCR and sequencing errors. To assign V, D and J gene segments, CDR3 sequences were aligned to IMGT reference sequences. For a sequence to be retained, a match of at least six nucleotides was required to both a V gene segment and a J gene segment. A rearrangement was called productive if the CDR3 had no stop codons and remained in frame with V and J, and every other rearrangement was called non-productive. Following IMGT convention, CDR3 was defined as the stretch from the second conserved V-encoded cysteine to the conserved J-encoded phenylalanine. The earlier analysis of around 640 of the donors excluded sequences that lacked an unambiguous match to a single V gene segment. An earlier analysis of 500 to 700 of the donors classified V segments as functional when productive rearrangements were above 56.7% and as segregating when the standard deviation between donors was above 5%. To diagnose cytomegalovirus status from the catalog of TCR beta chain sequences, a statistical classification framework was built. In a later analysis, TCR nucleotide sequences were compared against IMGT/GENE-DB human TR gene sequences so that V and J genes could be assigned. Using the TCRdist pipeline, a later analysis assigned CDR3 sequences along with most-parsimonious VDJ recombination scenarios. In a later analysis, each TCR beta chain was defined by its CDR3 amino acid sequence together with its V-gene family, and reads lacking a unique V-gene family were excluded. In a later analysis, a few hundred highly shared, low-generation-probability nucleotide sequences were removed to address suspected cross-contamination and a sequencing artifact. A later analysis calculated a clonal expansion index for each public chain from normalized within-repertoire ranks of inferred template counts. In a later analysis, generation probabilities were computed with a VDJ recombination model fitted to out-of-frame rearrangements, and the resulting probabilities were checked against IGoR. Hypergeometric tests were used in a later analysis to score TCR-TCR, TCR-HLA and TCR-CMV co-occurrence, with a repertoire-size bias correction applied to the TCR pairs. A later analysis estimated false discovery rates by permuting HLA or CMV assignments 20 times. In a later analysis, co-occurring TCRs were grouped using DBSCAN, and TCRdist sequence similarity was added for clustering within HLA-allele-positive subsets. Repertoires with fewer than 30,000 or more than 120,000 public chains, plus five repertoires with anomalous nucleotide sharing, were excluded from co-occurrence clustering. TCRdb took this table from immuneACCESS and kept in-frame rearrangements with V and J called. Such tables lack part of the clones; where checked against another copy, unresolved V genes explain under half of the gap, and the rest is unexplained. From that table come the V and J calls and clone size; the DNA was used to work out D and trimming. For this sample there are roughly 180,000 clones; 78% appear just once. Clones ranked in the top ten supply 2.5% to 3% of the sample.

In total, about 650 healthy bone marrow donors made up the cohort. All cohort members were sampled while nominally healthy, although unrecorded immune exposures were likely present. The donor was CMV seronegative and was included in the group of around 320 seronegative cohort members. Each donor provided a peripheral blood sample, and peripheral blood mononuclear cells were used for TCR beta sequencing. Genomic DNA extraction from the blood cell samples was performed with the Qiagen DNeasy Blood Extraction Kit. Relative to germline, V is missing 4 bases and J is missing 4 bases, with 5 bases of the junction outside any gene match. CDR1 and CDR2 were assigned from the germline V gene as SGHRS and YFSETQ. From the cysteine through the phenylalanine, the CDR3 covers 15 amino acids. The only DNA kept is the CDR3, 45 bases in frame from the first base.

The chain employs TRBV5-1 and TRBJ2-1, and 10 junction bases match TRBD2. Material for sequencing was PBMCs. The sequence derives from a female donor in good health and CMV-seronegative. The CDR3 reads as follows: CASSGGTSEYNEQFF. The DNA sequence reads TGCGCCAGCAGCGGAGGGACTAGCGAGTACAATGAGCAGTTCTTC.